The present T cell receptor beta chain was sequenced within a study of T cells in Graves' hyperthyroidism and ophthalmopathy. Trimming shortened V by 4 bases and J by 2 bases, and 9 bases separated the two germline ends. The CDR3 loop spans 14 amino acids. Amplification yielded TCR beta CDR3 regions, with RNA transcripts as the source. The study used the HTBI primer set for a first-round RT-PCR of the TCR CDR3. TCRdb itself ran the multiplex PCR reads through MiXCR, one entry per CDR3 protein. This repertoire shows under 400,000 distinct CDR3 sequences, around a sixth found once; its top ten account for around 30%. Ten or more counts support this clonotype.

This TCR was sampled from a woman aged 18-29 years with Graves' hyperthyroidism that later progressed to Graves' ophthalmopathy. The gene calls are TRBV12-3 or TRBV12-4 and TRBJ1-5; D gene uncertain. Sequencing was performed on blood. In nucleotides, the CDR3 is TGTGCCAGCAGTTCCGGGAGTGGCAATCAGCCCCAGCATTTT. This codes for CASSSGSGNQPQHF.